This T cell receptor (beta chain) was identified in a study of CD4 T cells in relation to SARS-CoV-2 and coronaviruses. At the level of the study: Convalescent patients were fewer than ten males and a few females; two were Hispanic.

General observations from the study: SARS-CoV-2-driven expansion was significantly weaker in crossreactive than monoreactive clones.

Only in-frame clones appear in the TCRdb table, and some are missing; sequencing was by immunoSEQ multiplex PCR. The sample includes about 47,000 clones, approximately 80% seen only once; the top ten take more than 1.3%. V shed 5 bases, J shed 6 bases, and the junction held 14 bases outside the gene matches. CDR1 LNHNV and CDR2 YYDKDF come from the germline V gene (reference sequence). The CDR3 loop spans 17 amino acids. In the case of this clone: The antigen is undetermined.

The clonotype originates from an adult with COVID-19. Sequencing input: naive CD4+ T cells from PBMCs, cultured in vitro. Specified subset: naive CD4+ T cells isolated by negative enrichment. The chain is built from TRBV15 and TRBJ1-5; 9 nucleotides align to TRBD1. For the CDR3, the DNA is TGTGCCACCAGCCGGGACAGGGCCTCAGGCGGGGGTCAGCCCCAGCATTTT. This codes for CATSRDRASGGGQPQHF.